This T cell receptor (beta chain) was sequenced for a study of lymphopenia after photon versus proton radiotherapy. Study-level results: Survival link was tested only in deceased patients; proton benefit remains a possibility. Oligoclonal CD8+ Temra expansion after nadir drove photon patients' diversity drop. Under photons, naive T cells and diversity fell while effector/memory populations rose. A bigger post-nadir fall in TCR diversity correlated inversely with survival time in deceased patients.

The CDR3 spans 15 residues. V shed 4 bases and J 6 bases; nucleotides not matched to a gene: 3. Germline lookup yields CDR1 SGHNT and CDR2 YYREEE (reference sequence). The repertoire was sequenced with immunoSEQ multiplex PCR; TCRdb's copy has only in-frame clones and lacks some. Among about 19,000 clones listed, about nine tenths were seen once. This clone has a single count. Antigen unknown. The V gene is TRBV5-4, the J gene TRBJ2-3; TRBD2 agrees at 15 bases. The specimen comprised peripheral blood, sampled from a patient treated with photon-based radiotherapy. The TCR originated in a man aged 55 to 70 with pancreatic cancer. CDR3 protein: CASSPGTSGGDTQYF. Here the CDR3 DNA reads TGTGCCAGCAGCCCGGGGACTAGCGGGGGGGATACGCAGTATTTT.